The 22 T cell receptor beta chains given below trace back to one sample, sequenced in a study of T cell responses to AZD1222 COVID-19 vaccine. Repertoires were generated with immunoSEQ multiplex PCR, while TCRdb's copy carries only in-frame clones and drops some. The sample holds around 70,000 clones, 88% seen once. The sample was peripheral blood, taken 28 days after the second dose of the MenACWY control vaccine. Receptors were obtained from an adult who received the MenACWY meningococcal vaccine as a control.

The chain couples TRBV7-2 to TRBJ2-5, with TRBD2 matching 9 bases. Trimming at V came to 7 bases and at J to 4 bases, leaving 7 bases not matched to a gene. Germline assignment: CDR1 SGHTA and CDR2 FQGNSA. The CDR3 is 14 amino acids. The CDR3 here is CASKMQRGAETQYF. The CDR3 DNA follows: TGTGCCAGCAAAATGCAGCGGGGGGCAGAGACCCAGTACTTC.

The chain employs TRBV19 and TRBJ1-4; D is unclear. V was pared by 7 bases and J by 6 bases, with 9 bases between. The germline V gene encodes CDR1 LNHDA and CDR2 SQIVND (reference sequence). The CDR3 runs 12 residues. CDR3 coding DNA: TGTGCCAGTAATGATAGGGATGAAAAACTGTTTTTT. Translated, it gives CASNDRDEKLFF.

The rearrangement links TRBV15 to TRBJ2-2; maybe TRBD1 (6 bases). Germline CDR1 LNHNV, CDR2 YYDKDF (reference sequence). The CDR3 is 14 residues long. V was shortened by 9 bases and J by 1 base, with 12 bases between the two germline ends. The CDR3 region is CATSMGQNTGELFF. CDR3 sequence (DNA): TGTGCCACGTCCATGGGACAGAACACCGGGGAGCTGTTTTTT.

The V gene is TRBV2, the J gene TRBJ1-1; D is undetermined. The germline V and J ends were trimmed by 3 bases and 0 bases, with 8 bases remaining between them. Germline-derived CDR1 and CDR2 are SNHLY and FYNNEI. The CDR3 consists of 14 residues. In DNA, the CDR3 is TGTGCCAGCAGTGAGTATGGACTGAACACTGAAGCTTTCTTT. This translates into CASSEYGLNTEAFF.

This clone was picked up one time. This chain connects TRBV7-2 to TRBJ2-7, with a tentative D call TRBD2 (5 bases). Between the trimmed V and J ends, which lost 5 bases and 2 bases, there was a span of 13 bases. Per the germline V gene, CDR1 is SGHTA and CDR2 is FQGNSA. The CDR3 is made up of 14 amino acids. The CDR3 DNA is TGTGCCAGCAGCCGGGATCGGATCACCTACGAGCAGTACTTC. Its translation: CASSRDRITYEQYF.

V is TRBV12-3 or TRBV12-4 and J is TRBJ1-1; the D is unclear. The CDR3 sequence is 12 residues long. V was shortened by 1 base and J by 8 bases, with 8 bases between the two germline ends. The CDR3 region is CASSLGIQEAFF. For the CDR3, the DNA is TGTGCCAGCAGTTTAGGCATCCAAGAAGCTTTCTTT.

The chain recombines TRBV6-5 with TRBJ2-7; D is uncertain. CDR3 length: 13 amino acids. Per the germline V gene, CDR1 is MNHEY and CDR2 is SVGAGI. Trimming took 11 bases from V and 5 from J, leaving 19 bases between them. CDR3: CASRQHSSNEQYF. CDR3 nucleotides: TGTGCCTCGCGACAACACAGTAGTAACGAGCAGTACTTC.

The CDR3 protein is CAISETVGGGYTF. The CDR3 DNA is TGTGCCATCAGTGAAACAGTTGGTGGGGGCTACACCTTC. V gene TRBV10-3 combines with J gene TRBJ1-2; D ambiguous. The V gene's germline CDR1 is ENHRY and CDR2 SYGVKD. The CDR3 has 13 amino acids. Deletions cut 3 bases from V and 8 bases from J, with 13 bases between.

Of note for this clone: Other DNA sequences within the sample encode an identical CDR3. The chain employs TRBV19 and TRBJ1-1; a weak D match, TRBD1 (5 bases). Trimming stripped 3 bases from V and 0 bases from J, with 8 bases between. Germline CDR1 reads LNHDA; CDR2 reads SQIVND (reference sequence). The CDR3 sequence is 14 residues long. The CDR3 here is CASSIGGMNTEAFF. The DNA of the CDR3 is TGTGCCAGTAGTATTGGGGGGATGAACACTGAAGCTTTCTTT.

The CDR3 loop reads CASTSQGLSTDTQYF. The DNA of the CDR3 is TGTGCCAGCACGAGCCAGGGCCTAAGCACAGATACGCAGTATTTT. J is TRBJ2-3 and V is TRBV2; maybe TRBD1 (5 bases). V lost 7 bases, J lost 0 bases, and 14 bases lay in between. This CDR3 is built from 15 residues. In germline, CDR1 is SNHLY, CDR2 FYNNEI. The variable domain in full, completed from reference TRBV2 and TRBJ2-3, reads EPEVTQTPSHQVTQMGQEVILRCVPISNHLYFYWYRQILGQKVEFLVSFYNNEISEKSEIFDDQFSVERPDGSNFTLKIRSTKLEDSAMYFCASTSQGLSTDTQYFGPGTRLTVL.

The rearrangement uses TRBV5-1 and TRBJ2-7; 9 bases fit TRBD1. Trimming removed 3 bases from V and 1 base from J; junction bases left unmatched: 2. CDR1 and CDR2 from the germline V gene are SGHRS and YFSETQ. There are 14 residues in the CDR3. This CDR3 reads CASSWGTGSYEQYF. The CDR3 nucleotides are TGCGCCAGCAGCTGGGGGACAGGGTCCTACGAGCAGTACTTC.

V and J are TRBV3-1 (or the pseudogene TRBV3-2) and TRBJ2-7; no firm D call. The CDR3 has 13 amino acids. The germline CDR1 and CDR2 sequences are LGHDT and YNNKEL (reference sequence). Trimming pared 3 bases from V and 1 base from J, leaving 7 bases between. CDR3 region: CASSQGKSYEQYF. Written as DNA, the CDR3 is TGTGCCAGCAGCCAGGGTAAGTCCTACGAGCAGTACTTC.

CDR3 region: CASATTGRAKNQPQHF. Here the CDR3 DNA reads TGTGCCAGCGCCACCACCGGGAGGGCGAAAAATCAGCCCCAGCATTTT. The V gene is TRBV28, the J gene TRBJ1-5; D call uncertain. Per germline, CDR1 MDHEN and CDR2 SYDVKM. The V end was cut by 8 bases, the J end by 4 bases, with 21 bases between. The CDR3 consists of 16 residues.

The chain carries TRBV14 and TRBJ2-7; D unresolved. The germline V gene has CDR1 SGHDN and CDR2 FVKESK. V dropped 3 bases and J dropped 1 base, with 4 bases sitting between them. CDR3 size: 12 residues. Here the CDR3 DNA reads TGTGCCAGCAGCCACGGTTCCTACGAGCAGTACTTC. It codes for CASSHGSYEQYF.

The rearrangement uses TRBV7-2 and TRBJ2-5; the D is unclear. This CDR3 is built from 16 residues. Germline CDR1 SGHTA, CDR2 FQGNSA. The V gene lost 1 base and the J gene lost 2 bases, with 14 bases spanning the gap. CDR3 sequence: CASSLVLTLVQETQYF. DNA of the CDR3: TGTGCCAGCAGCTTAGTTCTGACACTGGTACAAGAGACCCAGTACTTC. The whole variable domain, filled in from reference TRBV7-2 and TRBJ2-5, reads GAGVSQSPSNKVTEKGKDVELRCDPISGHTALYWYRQSLGQGLEFLIYFQGNSAPDKSGLPSDRFSAERTGGSVSTLTIQRTQQEDSAVYLCASSLVLTLVQETQYFGPGTRLLVL.

This sequence joins TRBV11-3 and TRBJ2-1; TRBD2 is a possible D gene (5 bases). V was trimmed by 0 bases and J by 3 bases, leaving 12 bases between them. Germline V gene lookup returns CDR1 SGHNT and CDR2 YENEEA. The CDR3 contains 16 residues. The chain's CDR3 is CASSLDWSGDYNEQFF. CDR3 sequence (DNA): TGTGCCAGCAGCTTAGATTGGAGCGGAGACTACAATGAGCAGTTCTTC.

CDR3 nucleotides: TGTGCCAGCAGCCCGTACCGGGGACCCCTTGGCTATGGCTACACCTTC. Protein product: CASSPYRGPLGYGYTF. The chain has TRBV7-9 and TRBJ1-2; perhaps TRBD1 as D (5 bases). Trimming removed 5 bases at V and 4 bases at J, with 20 bases between. CDR1 is SEHNR and CDR2 is FQNEAQ in the germline V gene (reference sequence). CDR3 length: 16 residues.

The rearrangement joins TRBV3-1 (or the pseudogene TRBV3-2) to TRBJ2-3; 8 nucleotides line up with TRBD1. The CDR3 is 15 residues long. Germline lookup yields CDR1 LGHDT and CDR2 YNNKEL (reference sequence). J lost 5 bases, V lost 5 bases, and 9 bases had no gene match. As DNA, the CDR3 is TGTGCCAGCAGCGCAGACAGGGGTCCCCTAGATACGCAGTATTTT. It specifies CASSADRGPLDTQYF.

This chain connects TRBV3-1 (or the pseudogene TRBV3-2) to TRBJ1-2; unclear D gene. CDR1 is LGHDT, CDR2 YNNKEL, per germline (reference sequence). The V end was cut by 4 bases, the J end by 4 bases, with 10 bases between. This CDR3 has 13 residues. The CDR3 here is CASSLGAAYGYTF. The CDR3 coding sequence is TGTGCCAGCAGCCTCGGAGCGGCCTATGGCTACACCTTC.

The chain is built from TRBV9 and TRBJ1-2; the D is unclear. Between the trimmed V and J ends, which lost 2 bases and 4 bases, there was a span of 12 bases. The CDR3 contains 14 residues. Germline CDR1 reads SGDLS; CDR2 reads YYNGEE. The CDR3 loop reads CASSVTWSSYGYTF. In nucleotides, the CDR3 is TGTGCCAGCAGCGTGACCTGGAGCTCCTATGGCTACACCTTC.

This chain connects TRBV15 to TRBJ2-5, with D possibly matching TRBD2 (5 bases). Trimming took 0 bases from V and 2 from J, leaving 7 bases between them. The V gene's germline CDR1 is LNHNV and CDR2 YYDKDF (reference sequence). The CDR3 totals 14 residues. CDR3 in amino acids: CATSRDRGQETQYF. The CDR3 DNA sequence: TGTGCCACCAGCAGAGATCGAGGGCAAGAGACCCAGTACTTC.

The V call is TRBV24-1, the J call TRBJ2-2, with D possibly TRBD1 on 6 matching bases. Germline V gene sequence: CDR1 KGHDR, CDR2 SFDVKD. The CDR3 consists of 15 residues. V was trimmed by 3 bases and J by 3 bases, leaving 10 bases between them. Here the CDR3 DNA reads TGTGCCACCAGTGATGGTCAGGGGTACACCGGGGAGCTGTTTTTT. Its protein product is CATSDGQGYTGELFF.